Shown below are 9 T cell receptor beta chains from a single sample sequenced in a study of cytomegalovirus exposure and HLA in healthy donors. It was with 60 Vbeta and 13 Jbeta primers that the PCR ran. Sequencing used immunoSEQ multiplex PCR; TCRdb keeps in-frame clones, though not all of them. Its listing shows tens of thousands of clones. The sequencing input was PBMCs. These TCRs come from a human donor in good health.

The rearrangement joins TRBV5-1 to TRBJ1-5; no reliable D call. The V gene's germline CDR1 is SGHRS and CDR2 YFSETQ. Trimming took 0 bases from V and 0 from J, leaving 7 bases between them. The CDR3 has 15 amino acids. CDR3 nucleotide sequence: TGCGCCAGCAGCTTGGAAGGAGTTAGCAATCAGCCCCAGCATTTT. Its translation: CASSLEGVSNQPQHF.

The chain joins TRBV5-1 to TRBJ2-3, with D hard to call. CDR1 is SGHRS, CDR2 YFSETQ, per germline. This CDR3 has 13 amino acids. Trimming removed 6 bases at V and 2 bases at J, with 10 bases between. The CDR3 is CASKASFTDTQYF. The CDR3, as DNA: TGCGCCAGCAAAGCCTCCTTCACAGATACGCAGTATTTT.

The chain uses TRBV6-5 and TRBJ1-2, with 8 bases lining up with TRBD1. V was clipped by 6 bases and J by 8 bases; unmatched bases: 14. Germline values: CDR1 MNHEY, CDR2 SVGAGI. The CDR3 is made up of 15 amino acids. CDR3 in amino acids: CASSKKPGQALGYTF. The CDR3 DNA reads TGTGCCAGCAGCAAGAAGCCGGGACAGGCTTTAGGCTACACCTTC.

The chain is built from TRBV18 and TRBJ1-1; D is perhaps TRBD1 (6 bases). V lost 6 bases and J 4 bases, leaving 12 bases between the germline ends. CDR3 length: 13 residues. Germline-derived CDR1 and CDR2 are KGHSH and LQKENI. The CDR3 sequence is CASSLGGFTEAFF. CDR3 nucleotide sequence: TGTGCCAGCTCCCTAGGGGGTTTCACTGAAGCTTTCTTT.

The chain uses TRBV19 and TRBJ1-2; no clear D gene. V shed 8 bases and J shed 4 bases, with 29 bases lying between them. The CDR3 is made up of 18 amino acids. Germline values: CDR1 LNHDA, CDR2 SQIVND (reference sequence). The CDR3 bases are TGTGCCAGTGGAACCGCAGTTGCAGTGAGGGTACGCGGCTATGGCTACACCTTC. Residues: CASGTAVAVRVRGYGYTF.

The chain employs TRBV2 and TRBJ1-5; D gene ambiguous. Per the germline V gene, CDR1 is SNHLY and CDR2 is FYNNEI. This CDR3 region has 13 residues. Trimming stripped 6 bases from V and 5 bases from J, with 11 bases between. The CDR3 bases are TGTGCCAGCAGGTATTTACGGGATCAGCCCCAGCATTTT. Its translation is CASRYLRDQPQHF.

A word on this clone: Sequence at one end of the junction differs from germline and may be a read error. The V call is TRBV7-7, the J call TRBJ2-1; D possibly corresponds to TRBD2 (5 bases). The CDR3 has 13 residues. Germline V lookup: CDR1 SSHAT, CDR2 FNYEAQ (reference sequence). CDR3 nucleotide sequence: TGTGCTAGCAGCTTAGTGTCGGCTAGCGAGCAGTTCTTC. Its translation: CASSLVSASEQFF. The full variable domain, rest sourced from reference TRBV7-7 and TRBJ2-1, is GAGVSQSPRYKVTKRGQDVTLRCDPISSHATLYWYQQALGQGPEFLTYFNYEAQPDKSGLPSDRFSAERPEGSISTLTIQRTEQRDSAMYRCASSLVSASEQFFGPGTRLTVL.

The chain couples TRBV5-1 to TRBJ1-1, with a tentative D call TRBD1 (6 bases). CDR3 size: 15 residues. Looked up from germline, CDR1 is SGHRS and CDR2 is YFSETQ. V dropped 4 bases and J dropped 0 bases, with 13 bases sitting between them. The CDR3 region is CASSPGQIMNTEAFF. As DNA, the CDR3 is TGCGCCAGCAGCCCTGGACAGATAATGAACACTGAAGCTTTCTTT. Full variable domain (missing parts from reference TRBV5-1 and TRBJ1-1): KAGVTQTPRYLIKTRGQQVTLSCSPISGHRSVSWYQQTPGQGLQFLFEYFSETQRNKGNFPGRFSGRQFSNSRSEMNVSTLELGDSALYLCASSPGQIMNTEAFFGQGTRLTVV.

This clone shows up as medium-sized by frequency. The rearrangement links TRBV4-1 to TRBJ1-1; D might be TRBD1 (5 bases). V was cut by 4 bases and J by 0 bases, with 12 bases left in between. This CDR3 spans 15 amino acids. Germline values: CDR1 MGHRA, CDR2 YSYEKL. Written as DNA, the CDR3 is TGCGCCAGCAGCCCCACGACAGTGGTGAACACTGAAGCTTTCTTT. Encoded protein: CASSPTTVVNTEAFF.